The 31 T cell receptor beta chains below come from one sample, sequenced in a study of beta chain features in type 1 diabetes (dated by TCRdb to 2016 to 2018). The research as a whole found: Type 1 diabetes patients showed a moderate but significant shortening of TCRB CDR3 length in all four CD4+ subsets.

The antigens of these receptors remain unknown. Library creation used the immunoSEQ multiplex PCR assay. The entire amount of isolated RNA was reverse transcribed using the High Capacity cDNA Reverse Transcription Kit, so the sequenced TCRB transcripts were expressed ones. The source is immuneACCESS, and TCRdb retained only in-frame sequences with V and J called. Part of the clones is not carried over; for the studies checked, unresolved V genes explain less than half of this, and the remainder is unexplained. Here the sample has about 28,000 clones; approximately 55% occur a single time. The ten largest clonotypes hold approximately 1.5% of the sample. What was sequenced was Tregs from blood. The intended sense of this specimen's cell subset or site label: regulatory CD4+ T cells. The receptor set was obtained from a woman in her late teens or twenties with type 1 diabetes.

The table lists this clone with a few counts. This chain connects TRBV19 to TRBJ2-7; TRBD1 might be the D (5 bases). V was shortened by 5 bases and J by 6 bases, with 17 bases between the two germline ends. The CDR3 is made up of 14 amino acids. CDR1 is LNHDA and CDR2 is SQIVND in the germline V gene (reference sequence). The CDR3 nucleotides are TGTGCCAGTAGTGGGGCGCTGGGCAAACGCGAGCAGTACTTC. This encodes CASSGALGKREQYF.

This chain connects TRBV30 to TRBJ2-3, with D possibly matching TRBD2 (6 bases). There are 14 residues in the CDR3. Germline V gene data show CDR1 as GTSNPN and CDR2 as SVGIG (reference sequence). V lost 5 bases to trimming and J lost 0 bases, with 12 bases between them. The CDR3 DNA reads TGTGCCTGGGAGGCGGGGATAAGCACAGATACGCAGTATTTT. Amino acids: CAWEAGISTDTQYF.

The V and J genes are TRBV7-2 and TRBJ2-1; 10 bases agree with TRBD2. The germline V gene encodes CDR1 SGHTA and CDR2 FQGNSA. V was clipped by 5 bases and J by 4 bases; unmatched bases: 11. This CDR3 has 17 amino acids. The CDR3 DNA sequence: TGTGCCAGCAGCCCGGGGAGCGGGAGGGCGATGTACAATGAGCAGTTCTTC. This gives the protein CASSPGSGRAMYNEQFF.

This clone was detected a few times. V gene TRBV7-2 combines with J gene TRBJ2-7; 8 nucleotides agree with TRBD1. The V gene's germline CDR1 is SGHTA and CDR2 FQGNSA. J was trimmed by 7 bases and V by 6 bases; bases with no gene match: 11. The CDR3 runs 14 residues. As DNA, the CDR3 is TGTGCCAGCAGAGGGTGGACAGGGCTACGAGAGCAGTACTTC. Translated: CASRGWTGLREQYF. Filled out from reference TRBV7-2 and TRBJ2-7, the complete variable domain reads GAGVSQSPSNKVTEKGKDVELRCDPISGHTALYWYRQSLGQGLEFLIYFQGNSAPDKSGLPSDRFSAERTGGSVSTLTIQRTQQEDSAVYLCASRGWTGLREQYFGPGTRLTVT.

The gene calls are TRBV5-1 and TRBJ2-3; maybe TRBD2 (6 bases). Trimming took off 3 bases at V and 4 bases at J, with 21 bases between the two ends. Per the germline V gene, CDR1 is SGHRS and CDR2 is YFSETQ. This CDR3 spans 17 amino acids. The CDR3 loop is CASSYRGHRGIADTQYF. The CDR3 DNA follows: TGCGCCAGCAGCTACCGGGGTCACCGGGGGATTGCAGATACGCAGTATTTT.

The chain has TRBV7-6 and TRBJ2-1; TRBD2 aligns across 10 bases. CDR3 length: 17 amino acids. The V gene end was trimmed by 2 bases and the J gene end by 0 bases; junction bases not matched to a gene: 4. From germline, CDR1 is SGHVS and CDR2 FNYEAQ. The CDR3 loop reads CASSLTSGTDSYNEQFF. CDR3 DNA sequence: TGTGCCAGCAGCTTAACTAGCGGGACCGACTCCTACAATGAGCAGTTCTTC.

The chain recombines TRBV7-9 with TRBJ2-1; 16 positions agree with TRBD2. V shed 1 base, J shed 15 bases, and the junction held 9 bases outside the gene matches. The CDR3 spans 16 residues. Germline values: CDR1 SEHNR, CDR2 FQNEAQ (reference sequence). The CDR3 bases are TGTGCCAGCAGCTTAGGGTCGGGACTAGCGGGAGGGTGGGGGTTCTTC. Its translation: CASSLGSGLAGGWGFF.

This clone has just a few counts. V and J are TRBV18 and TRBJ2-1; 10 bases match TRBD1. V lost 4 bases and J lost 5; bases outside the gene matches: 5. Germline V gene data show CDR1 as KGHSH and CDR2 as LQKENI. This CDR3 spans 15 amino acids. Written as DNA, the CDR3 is TGTGCCAGCTCACGAATGGGACAGGGGAACAATGAGCAGTTCTTC. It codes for CASSRMGQGNNEQFF. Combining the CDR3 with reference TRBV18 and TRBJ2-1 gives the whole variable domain NAGVMQNPRHLVRRRGQEARLRCSPMKGHSHVYWYRQLPEEGLKFMVYLQKENIIDESGMPKERFSAEFPKEGPSILRIQQVVRGDSAAYFCASSRMGQGNNEQFFGPGTRLTVL.

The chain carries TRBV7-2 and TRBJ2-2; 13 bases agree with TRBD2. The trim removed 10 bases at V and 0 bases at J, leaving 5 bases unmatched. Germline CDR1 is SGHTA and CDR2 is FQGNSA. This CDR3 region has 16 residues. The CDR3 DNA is TGTGCCACACTAGCGGGAGGGAACGCGAACACCGGGGAGCTGTTTTTT. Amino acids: CATLAGGNANTGELFF.

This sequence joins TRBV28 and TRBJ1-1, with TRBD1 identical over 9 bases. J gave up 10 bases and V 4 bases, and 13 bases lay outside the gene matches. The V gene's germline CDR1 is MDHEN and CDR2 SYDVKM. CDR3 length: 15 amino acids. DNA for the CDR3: TGTGCCAGCAGTTCTGAACCCGGGACAGGGAGGAGAGCTTTCTTT. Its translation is CASSSEPGTGRRAFF.

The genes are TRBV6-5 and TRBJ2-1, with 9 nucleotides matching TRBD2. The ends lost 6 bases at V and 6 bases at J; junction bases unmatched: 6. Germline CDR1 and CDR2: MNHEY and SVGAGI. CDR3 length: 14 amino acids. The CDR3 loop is CASRAGTSLNEQFF. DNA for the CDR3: TGTGCCAGCAGAGCCGGGACTAGCCTCAATGAGCAGTTCTTC.

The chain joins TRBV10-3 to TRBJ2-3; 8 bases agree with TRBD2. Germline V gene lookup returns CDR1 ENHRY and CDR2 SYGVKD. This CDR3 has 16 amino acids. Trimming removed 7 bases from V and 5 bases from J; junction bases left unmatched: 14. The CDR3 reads CAITNRGAGDGDTQYF. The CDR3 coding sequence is TGTGCCATCACAAACCGGGGAGCGGGAGACGGAGATACGCAGTATTTT.

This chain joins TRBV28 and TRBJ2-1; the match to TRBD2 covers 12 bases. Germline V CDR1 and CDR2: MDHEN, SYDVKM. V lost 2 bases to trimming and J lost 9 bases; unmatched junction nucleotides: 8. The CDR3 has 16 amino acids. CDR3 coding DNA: TGTGCCAGCAGTTTAAACGGACTAGCGGGATCGACTGAGCAGTTCTTC. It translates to CASSLNGLAGSTEQFF.

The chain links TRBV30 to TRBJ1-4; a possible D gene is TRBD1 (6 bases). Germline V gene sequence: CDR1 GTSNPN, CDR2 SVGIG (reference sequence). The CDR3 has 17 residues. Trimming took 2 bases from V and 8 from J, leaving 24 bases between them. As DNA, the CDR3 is TGTGCCTGGAGTTACGGGGGGTGGACAGTTTTGGGGGAAAAACTGTTTTTT. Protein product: CAWSYGGWTVLGEKLFF. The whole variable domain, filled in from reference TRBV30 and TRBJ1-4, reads SQTIHQWPATLVQPVGSPLSLECTVEGTSNPNLYWYRQAAGRGLQLLFYSVGIGQISSEVPQNLSASRPQDRQFILSSKKLLLSDSGFYLCAWSYGGWTVLGEKLFFGSGTQLSVL.

The CDR3 DNA follows: TGCGCCAGCAGCCAAGACAGGGGGCCATTGACTGAAGCTTTCTTT. It yields the protein CASSQDRGPLTEAFF. This chain links TRBV4-3 with TRBJ1-1; TRBD1 matches at 8 bases. Germline V CDR1 and CDR2: LGHNA, YSLEER. Trimming removed 0 bases from V and 5 bases from J; junction bases left unmatched: 5. CDR3 length equals 15 residues.

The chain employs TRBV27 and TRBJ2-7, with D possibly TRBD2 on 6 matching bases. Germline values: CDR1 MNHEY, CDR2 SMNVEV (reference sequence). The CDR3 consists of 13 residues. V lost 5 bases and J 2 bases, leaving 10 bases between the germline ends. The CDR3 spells CASSQGLAYEQYF. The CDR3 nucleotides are TGTGCCAGCAGTCAGGGACTTGCCTACGAGCAGTACTTC.

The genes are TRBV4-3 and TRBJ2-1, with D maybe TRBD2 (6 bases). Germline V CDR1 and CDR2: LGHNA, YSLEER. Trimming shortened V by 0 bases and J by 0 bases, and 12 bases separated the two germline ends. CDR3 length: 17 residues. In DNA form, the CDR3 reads TGCGCCAGCAGCCAAGATTTAGACGGGAGCTCCTACAATGAGCAGTTCTTC. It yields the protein CASSQDLDGSSYNEQFF.

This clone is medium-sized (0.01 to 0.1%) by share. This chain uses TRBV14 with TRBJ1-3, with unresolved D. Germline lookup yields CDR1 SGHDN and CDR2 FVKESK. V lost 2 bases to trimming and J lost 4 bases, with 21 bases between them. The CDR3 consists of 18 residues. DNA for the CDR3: TGTGCCAGCAGCCAAAAGGCCCCACCCAAAACGGGGGGAAACACCATATATTTT. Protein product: CASSQKAPPKTGGNTIYF. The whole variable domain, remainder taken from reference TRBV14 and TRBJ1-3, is EAGVTQFPSHSVIEKGQTVTLRCDPISGHDNLYWYRRVMGKEIKFLLHFVKESKQDESGMPNNRFLAERTGGTYSTLKVQPAELEDSGVYFCASSQKAPPKTGGNTIYFGEGSWLTVV.

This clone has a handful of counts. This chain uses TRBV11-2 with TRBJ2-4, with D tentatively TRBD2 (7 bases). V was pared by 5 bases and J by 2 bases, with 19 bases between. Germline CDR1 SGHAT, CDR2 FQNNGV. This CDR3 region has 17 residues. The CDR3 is CASSDPGGRGTKNIQYF. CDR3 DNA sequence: TGTGCCAGCAGCGACCCCGGGGGGCGAGGGACCAAAAACATTCAGTACTTC.

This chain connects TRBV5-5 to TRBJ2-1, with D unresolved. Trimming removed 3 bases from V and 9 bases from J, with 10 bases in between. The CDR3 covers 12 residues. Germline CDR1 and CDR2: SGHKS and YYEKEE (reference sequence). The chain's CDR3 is CASSYPGGEQFF. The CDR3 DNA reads TGTGCCAGCAGCTACCCGGGTGGTGAGCAGTTCTTC.

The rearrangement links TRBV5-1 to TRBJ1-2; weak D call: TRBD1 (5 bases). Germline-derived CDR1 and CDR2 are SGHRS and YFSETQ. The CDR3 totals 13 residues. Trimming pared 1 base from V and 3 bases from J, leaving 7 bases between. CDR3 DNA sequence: TGCGCCAGCAGCTTGTCAGGGTACTATGGCTACACCTTC. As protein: CASSLSGYYGYTF.

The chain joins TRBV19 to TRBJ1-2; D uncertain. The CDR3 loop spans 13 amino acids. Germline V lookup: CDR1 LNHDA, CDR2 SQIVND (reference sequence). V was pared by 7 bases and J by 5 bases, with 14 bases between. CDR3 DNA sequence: TGTGCCAGTACCTTCAGGCGAGAATATGGCTACACCTTC. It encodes CASTFRREYGYTF. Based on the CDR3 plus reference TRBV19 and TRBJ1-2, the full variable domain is DGGITQSPKYLFRKEGQNVTLSCEQNLNHDAMYWYRQDPGQGLRLIYYSQIVNDFQKGDIAEGYSVSREKKESFPLTVTSAQKNPTAFYLCASTFRREYGYTFGSGTRLTVV.

CDR3: CARSSTSGRYTGELFF. The CDR3 coding sequence is TGTGCCAGAAGCTCTACTAGCGGGAGGTACACCGGGGAGCTGTTTTTT. The chain carries TRBV5-3 and TRBJ2-2; 12 positions agree with TRBD2. TRBV5-3 is known as an ORF, though its function is uncertain. The CDR3 loop spans 16 amino acids. V lost 3 bases to trimming and J lost 3 bases; unmatched junction nucleotides: 3.

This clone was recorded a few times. This chain's CDR3 is CATKVDRGTDEQYV. DNA of the CDR3: TGTGCCACCAAAGTCGACAGGGGGACGGACGAGCAGTACGTC. This chain uses TRBV6-1 with TRBJ2-7; 9 bases agree with TRBD1. CDR1 is MNHNS and CDR2 is SASEGT in the germline V gene. The CDR3 is 14 amino acids. J was trimmed by 5 bases and V by 10 bases; bases with no gene match: 12.

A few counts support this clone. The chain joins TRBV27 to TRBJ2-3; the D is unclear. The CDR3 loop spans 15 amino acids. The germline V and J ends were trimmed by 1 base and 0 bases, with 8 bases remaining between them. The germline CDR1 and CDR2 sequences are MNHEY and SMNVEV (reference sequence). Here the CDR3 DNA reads TGTGCCAGCAGTTTATACAGTCCTAGCACAGATACGCAGTATTTT. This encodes CASSLYSPSTDTQYF.

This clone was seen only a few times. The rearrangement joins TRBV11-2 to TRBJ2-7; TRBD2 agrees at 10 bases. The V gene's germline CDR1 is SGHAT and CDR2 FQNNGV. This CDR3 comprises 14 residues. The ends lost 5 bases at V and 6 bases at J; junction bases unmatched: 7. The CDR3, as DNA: TGTGCCAGCAGCCCCCTGACTAGCGGGCTCGAGCAGTACGTC. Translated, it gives CASSPLTSGLEQYV.

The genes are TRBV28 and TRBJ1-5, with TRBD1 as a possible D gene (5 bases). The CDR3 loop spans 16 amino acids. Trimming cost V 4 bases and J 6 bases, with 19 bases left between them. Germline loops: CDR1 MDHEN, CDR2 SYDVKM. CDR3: CASSSSGGIGRQPQHF. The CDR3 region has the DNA TGTGCCAGCAGTTCCAGCGGGGGGATAGGCCGTCAGCCCCAGCATTTT.

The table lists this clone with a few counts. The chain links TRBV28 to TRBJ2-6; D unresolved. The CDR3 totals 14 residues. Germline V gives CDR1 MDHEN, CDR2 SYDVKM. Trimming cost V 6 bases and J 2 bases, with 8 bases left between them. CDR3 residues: CASSGWTGANVLTF. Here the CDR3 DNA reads TGTGCCAGCAGCGGGTGGACTGGGGCCAACGTCCTGACTTTC. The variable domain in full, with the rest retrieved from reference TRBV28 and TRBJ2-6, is DVKVTQSSRYLVKRTGEKVFLECVQDMDHENMFWYRQDPGLGLRLIYFSYDVKMKEKGDIPEGYSVSREKKERFSLILESASTNQTSMYLCASSGWTGANVLTFGAGSRLTVL.

CDR3 in amino acids: CASSLVGEKLFF. CDR3 bases: TGTGCCAGCAGCTTAGTTGGCGAAAAACTGTTTTTT. The chain is built from TRBV11-3 and TRBJ1-4; no clear D gene. From germline, CDR1 is SGHNT and CDR2 YENEEA. Trimming cost V 1 base and J 8 bases, with 5 bases left between them. CDR3 length: 12 residues.

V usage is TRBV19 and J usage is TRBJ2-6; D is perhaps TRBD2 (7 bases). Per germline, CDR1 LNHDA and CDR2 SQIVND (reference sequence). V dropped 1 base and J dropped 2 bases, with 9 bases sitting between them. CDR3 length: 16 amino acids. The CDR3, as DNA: TGTGCCAGTAGTATAGGCGGGGGCACTGGGGCCAACGTCCTGACTTTC. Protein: CASSIGGGTGANVLTF.

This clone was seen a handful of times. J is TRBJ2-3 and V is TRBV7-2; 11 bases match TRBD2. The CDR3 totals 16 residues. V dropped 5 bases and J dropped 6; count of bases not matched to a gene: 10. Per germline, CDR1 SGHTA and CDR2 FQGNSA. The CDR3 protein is CASSLGLAGREDTQYF. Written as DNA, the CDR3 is TGTGCCAGCAGCCTCGGACTAGCGGGTAGGGAGGATACGCAGTATTTT.